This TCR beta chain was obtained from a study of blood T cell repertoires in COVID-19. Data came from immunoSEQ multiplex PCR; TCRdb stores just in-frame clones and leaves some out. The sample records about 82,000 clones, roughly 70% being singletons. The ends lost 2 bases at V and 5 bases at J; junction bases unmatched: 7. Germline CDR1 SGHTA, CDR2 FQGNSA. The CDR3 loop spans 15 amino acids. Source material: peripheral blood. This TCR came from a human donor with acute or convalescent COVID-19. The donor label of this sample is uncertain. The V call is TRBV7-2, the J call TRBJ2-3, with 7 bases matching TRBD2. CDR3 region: CASSLQSGKQDTQYF. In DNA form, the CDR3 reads TGTGCCAGCAGCTTACAGAGCGGGAAACAAGATACGCAGTATTTT.